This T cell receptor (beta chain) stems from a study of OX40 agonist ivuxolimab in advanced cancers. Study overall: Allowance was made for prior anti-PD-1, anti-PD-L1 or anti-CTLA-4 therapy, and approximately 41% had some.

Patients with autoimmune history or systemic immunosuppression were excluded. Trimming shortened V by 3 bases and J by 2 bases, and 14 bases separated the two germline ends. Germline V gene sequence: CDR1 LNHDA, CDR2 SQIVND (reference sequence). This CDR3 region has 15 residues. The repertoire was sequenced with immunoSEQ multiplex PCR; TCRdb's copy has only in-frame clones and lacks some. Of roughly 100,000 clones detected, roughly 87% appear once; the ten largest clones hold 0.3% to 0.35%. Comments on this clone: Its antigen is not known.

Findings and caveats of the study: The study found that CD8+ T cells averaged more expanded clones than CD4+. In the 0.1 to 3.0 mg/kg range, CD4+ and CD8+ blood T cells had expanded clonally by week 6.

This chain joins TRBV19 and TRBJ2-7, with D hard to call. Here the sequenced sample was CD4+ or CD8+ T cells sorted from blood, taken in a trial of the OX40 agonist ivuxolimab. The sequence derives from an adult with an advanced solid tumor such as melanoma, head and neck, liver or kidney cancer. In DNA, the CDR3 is TGTGCCAGTAGTATCCAGTCGGACGGTCCCTACGAGCAGTACTTC. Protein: CASSIQSDGPYEQYF.